A single T cell receptor beta chain is shown here with its context. Its antigen remains unknown. These data are taken from a study of post-analysis software for immune sequencing data. Study-wide background: Progressive-relapsing, secondary progressive and relapsing-remitting multiple sclerosis were among the disease courses included. Whole-study findings and limits: Diversity measured as normalized Chao1 was significantly lower in multiple sclerosis patients than in controls. F measure showed strong co-clustering of same-batch samples. Among roughly 5 TRBV segments more frequent in patients than controls were TRBV5-6, TRBV5-1 and TRBV20-1.

cDNA libraries for TCR beta contained unique molecular identifiers. Around 500,000 cDNA molecules were obtained per 1 to 10 million input T cells. TCRdb itself ran the PCR reads through MiXCR, one entry per CDR3 protein. The sample lists some 690,000 distinct CDR3 sequences, 59% seen once, with about 10% in the top ten. The V and J ends lost 3 bases and 0 bases respectively, with 6 bases between them. The germline gives CDR1 MDHEN, CDR2 SYDVKM. The CDR3 runs 14 residues. This TCR came from a girl aged 2 to 9 with multiple sclerosis. The sample was blood. The chain couples TRBV28 to TRBJ1-5; D ambiguous. CDR3 region: CASSLDVSNQPQHF. The CDR3 DNA is TGTGCCAGCAGTTTGGACGTTAGCAATCAGCCCCAGCATTTT. The full variable domain, rest sourced from reference TRBV28 and TRBJ1-5, is DVKVTQSSRYLVKRTGEKVFLECVQDMDHENMFWYRQDPGLGLRLIYFSYDVKMKEKGDIPEGYSVSREKKERFSLILESASTNQTSMYLCASSLDVSNQPQHFGDGTRLSIL.